The clone carrying this TCR beta chain was detected only once. What it recognizes is unknown. This table comes from immunoSEQ multiplex PCR, and its TCRdb copy is limited to in-frame clones, with some not included. The table shows 12,000 or so clones, with less than 90% occurring only once. Repertoires were sampled repeatedly during chemoradiotherapy. This sample is part of a study of chemoradiotherapy in HPV16-positive cancers. The study's findings and limits: Non-HPV-specific T cells did not expand in tumors during treatment, whereas candidate HPV-specific clones and E7-related motifs did. Only two HPV16-positive patients supplied the functional HPV-specificity definition. HPV-responsive T-cell expansion during chemoradiotherapy was linked to improved recurrence-free survival in HPV16-positive patients.

CDR1 is SGHNT and CDR2 is YYREEE in the germline V gene (reference sequence). The CDR3 consists of 13 residues. V lost 5 bases, J lost 5 bases, and 11 bases lay in between. V gene TRBV5-4 combines with J gene TRBJ1-5, with D possibly matching TRBD1 (5 bases). The clonotype comes from a human donor with HPV-associated anogenital cancer. The specimen comprised blood, sampled from a patient who underwent chemoradiotherapy. The CDR3 protein is CASSTGTYQPQHF. The CDR3 DNA follows: TGTGCCAGCAGTACCGGGACGTATCAGCCCCAGCATTTT.